The source of this TCR beta chain is a study of T cells in Graves' hyperthyroidism and ophthalmopathy. As for the study in general: Peripheral blood was secured at the point of initial diagnosis, before any treatment. General study results and limits: In validation, the model predicted ophthalmopathy. These predictions came a median about 6.8 months before onset. By a 13 V-J model, ophthalmopathy was set apart from stable hyperthyroidism.

TCR beta CDR3 regions were amplified from RNA transcripts. HTBI primers drove first-round RT-PCR of the TCR CDR3. MiXCR, applied by TCRdb to the multiplex PCR reads, yields one record per CDR3 protein. The profile shows some 560,000 distinct CDR3 sequences, approximately 14% of them singletons. This clonotype has at least ten counts. Its antigen is still unknown. Germline CDR1 MNHNS, CDR2 SASEGT. The germline V and J ends were trimmed by 6 bases and 4 bases, with 17 bases remaining between them. The length of the CDR3 is 15 residues. Diagnostic assessment was based on clinical symptoms, serum thyroxine and TRAb, thyroid ultrasound and orbital computed tomography.

The chain has TRBV6-1 and TRBJ2-3; a possible D gene is TRBD1 (7 bases). The receptor was isolated from a woman aged 40 to 55 with Graves' hyperthyroidism. Sequenced: blood. The CDR3 region is CASRRQGAGADTQYF. DNA of the CDR3: TGTGCCAGCAGGCGACAGGGAGCGGGCGCAGATACGCAGTATTTT.